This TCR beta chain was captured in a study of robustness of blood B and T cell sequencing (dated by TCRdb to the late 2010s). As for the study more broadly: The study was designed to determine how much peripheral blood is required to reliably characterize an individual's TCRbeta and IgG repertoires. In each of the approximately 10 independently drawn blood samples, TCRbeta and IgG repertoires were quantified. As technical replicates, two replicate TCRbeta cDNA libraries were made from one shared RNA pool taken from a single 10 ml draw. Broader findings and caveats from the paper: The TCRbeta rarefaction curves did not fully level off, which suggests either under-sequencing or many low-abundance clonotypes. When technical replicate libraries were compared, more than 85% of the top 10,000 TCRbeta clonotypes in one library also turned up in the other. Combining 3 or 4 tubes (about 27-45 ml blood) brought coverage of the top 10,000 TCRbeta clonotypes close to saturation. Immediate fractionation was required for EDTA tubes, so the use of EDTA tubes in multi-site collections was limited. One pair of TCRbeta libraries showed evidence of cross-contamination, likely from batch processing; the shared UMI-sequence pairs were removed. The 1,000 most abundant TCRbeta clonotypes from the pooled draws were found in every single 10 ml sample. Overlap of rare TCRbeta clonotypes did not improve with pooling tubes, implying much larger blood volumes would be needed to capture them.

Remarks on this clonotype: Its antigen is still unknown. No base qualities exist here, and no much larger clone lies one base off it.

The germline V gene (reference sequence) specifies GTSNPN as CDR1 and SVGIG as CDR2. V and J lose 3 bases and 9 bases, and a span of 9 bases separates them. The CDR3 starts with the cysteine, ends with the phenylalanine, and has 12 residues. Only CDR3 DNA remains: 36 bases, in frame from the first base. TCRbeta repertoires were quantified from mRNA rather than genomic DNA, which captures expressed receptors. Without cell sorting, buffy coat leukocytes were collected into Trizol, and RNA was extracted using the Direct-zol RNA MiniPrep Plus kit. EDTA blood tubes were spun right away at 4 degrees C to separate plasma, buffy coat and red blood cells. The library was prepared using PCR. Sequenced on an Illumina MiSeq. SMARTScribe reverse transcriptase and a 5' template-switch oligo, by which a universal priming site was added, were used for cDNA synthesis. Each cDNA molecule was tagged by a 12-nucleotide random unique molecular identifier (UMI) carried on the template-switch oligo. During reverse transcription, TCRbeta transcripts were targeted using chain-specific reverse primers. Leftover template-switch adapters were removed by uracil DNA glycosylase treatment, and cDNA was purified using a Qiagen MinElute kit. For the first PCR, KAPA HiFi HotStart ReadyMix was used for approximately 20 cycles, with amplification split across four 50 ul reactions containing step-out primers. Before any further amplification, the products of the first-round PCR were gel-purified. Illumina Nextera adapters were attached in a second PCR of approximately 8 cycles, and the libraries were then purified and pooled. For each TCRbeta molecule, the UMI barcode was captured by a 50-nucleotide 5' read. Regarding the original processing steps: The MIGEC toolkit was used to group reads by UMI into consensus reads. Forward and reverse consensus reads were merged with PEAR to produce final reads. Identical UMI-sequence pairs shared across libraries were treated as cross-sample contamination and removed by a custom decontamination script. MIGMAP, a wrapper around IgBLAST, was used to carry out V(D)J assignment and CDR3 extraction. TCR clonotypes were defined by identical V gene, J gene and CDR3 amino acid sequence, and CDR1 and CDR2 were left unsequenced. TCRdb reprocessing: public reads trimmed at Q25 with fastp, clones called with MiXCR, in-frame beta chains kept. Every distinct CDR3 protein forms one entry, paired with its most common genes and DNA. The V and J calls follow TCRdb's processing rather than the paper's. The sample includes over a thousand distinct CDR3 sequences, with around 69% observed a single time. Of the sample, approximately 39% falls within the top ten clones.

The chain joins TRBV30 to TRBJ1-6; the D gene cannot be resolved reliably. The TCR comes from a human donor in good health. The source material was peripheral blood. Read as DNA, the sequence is TGTGCCTGGAGCTCCCGGGGTTCACCCCTCCACTTT. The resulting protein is CAWSSRGSPLHF. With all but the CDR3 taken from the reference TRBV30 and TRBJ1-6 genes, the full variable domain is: SQTIHQWPATLVQPVGSPLSLECTVEGTSNPNLYWYRQAAGRGLQLLFYSVGIGQISSEVPQNLSASRPQDRQFILSSKKLLLSDSGFYLCAWSSRGSPLHFGNGTRLTVT.